A selection of T cell receptor beta chains follows, all from one sample in a study of blood T cell repertoires in COVID-19. Using immunoSEQ multiplex PCR, the repertoire was profiled, and TCRdb retains in-frame clones only, with some absent. This table has fewer than 250,000 clones, 80% to 90% appearing once. Sequencing was done on a sample of PBMCs or T cells enriched from blood (not recorded which). All receptors come from a woman aged 45-59 years with acute COVID-19. The CDR3 runs from the conserved cysteine through the conserved F or W. The D gene is left open where the match is weak. The size of a clone is reported for some rows only, either as once, few or many, or as a class for expanded clones.

J gene,clone size,D gene,CDR3 length,V gene,CDR3 protein,CDR3 DNA
TRBJ2-7,once,TRBD1,15,TRBV11-2,CASSSRGTGGYEQYF,TGTGCCAGCAGCTCCCGGGGGACAGGGGGTTACGAGCAGTACTTC
TRBJ2-5,once,-,14,TRBV21-1,CASSQRKKQETQYF,TGTGCCAGCAGCCAAAGGAAGAAACAGGAGACCCAGTACTTC
TRBJ2-3,-,TRBD2,17,TRBV2,CASRAGTSGRATDTQYF,TGTGCCAGCAGGGCCGGGACTAGCGGGAGGGCCACAGATACGCAGTATTTT
TRBJ2-3,-,-,15,TRBV5-4,CASSLDGVVTDTQYF,TGTGCCAGCAGCTTGGACGGGGTAGTGACAGATACGCAGTATTTT
TRBJ2-5,-,TRBD2,16,TRBV19,CASSIRFAGAGETQYF,TGTGCCAGTAGTATAAGGTTCGCGGGAGCTGGAGAGACCCAGTACTTC
TRBJ2-7,-,TRBD1,17,TRBV7-9,CASSSRDRGPLIYEQYF,TGTGCCAGCAGCTCCCGGGACAGGGGGCCCTTGATCTACGAGCAGTACTTC
TRBJ2-7,-,-,16,TRBV19,CASSIDRTEASYEQYF,TGTGCCAGTAGTATAGATCGGACGGAGGCCTCGTACGAGCAGTACTTC
TRBJ2-2,-,TRBD2,16,TRBV11-3,CASSTGLAGKAGELFF,TGTGCCAGCAGCACAGGACTAGCGGGAAAGGCCGGGGAGCTGTTTTTT
TRBJ2-1,-,TRBD2,14,TRBV30,CAWSLLAGAGEQFF,TGTGCCTGGAGCCTGCTTGCGGGAGCGGGGGAGCAGTTCTTC
TRBJ2-1,-,-,14,TRBV6-5,CASSLIRLDNEQFF,TGTGCCAGCAGTCTTATTAGACTAGACAATGAGCAGTTCTTC
TRBJ1-1,-,-,12,TRBV19,CASQVGDTEAFF,TGTGCCAGCCAGGTAGGGGACACTGAAGCTTTCTTT
TRBJ2-7,-,TRBD2,15,TRBV4-2,CASSQGGGRDYEQYF,TGTGCCAGCAGCCAAGGCGGCGGGAGGGACTACGAGCAGTACTTC
TRBJ2-5,-,TRBD2,16,TRBV7-2,CASSVKYGTTQETQYF,TGTGCCAGCAGCGTGAAATACGGGACTACCCAAGAGACCCAGTACTTC
TRBJ1-4,-,TRBD1,13,TRBV29-1,CSGQQGAGEKLFF,TGCAGCGGGCAACAGGGGGCAGGTGAAAAACTGTTTTTT
TRBJ1-5,once,-,14,TRBV28,CASAPQGSNQPQHF,TGTGCCAGCGCTCCCCAGGGTAGCAATCAGCCCCAGCATTTT
TRBJ2-3,few,-,14,TRBV7-2,CASSLAGVPDTQYF,TGTGCCAGCAGCTTAGCGGGAGTACCAGATACGCAGTATTTT
TRBJ2-1,-,TRBD2,16,TRBV19,CASSINPIAGANEQFF,TGTGCCAGTAGTATCAACCCTATAGCGGGCGCCAATGAGCAGTTCTTC
TRBJ2-6,-,TRBD1,17,TRBV7-6,CASSLGRGRSGANVLTF,TGTGCCAGCAGCTTAGGCAGGGGGCGTTCTGGGGCCAACGTCCTGACTTTC
TRBJ2-2,-,TRBD2,14,TRBV4-1,CASRLAEYTGELFF,TGCGCCAGCAGACTAGCGGAGTACACCGGGGAGCTGTTTTTT
TRBJ1-5,-,TRBD1,13,TRBV29-1,CSVTGGPNQPQHF,TGCAGCGTCACAGGGGGCCCCAATCAGCCCCAGCATTTT
TRBJ2-7,few,-,13,TRBV7-9,CASSRGLFYEQYF,TGTGCCAGCAGCAGGGGACTCTTTTACGAGCAGTACTTC
TRBJ2-5,-,-,14,TRBV5-4,CASSFQGSIETQYF,TGTGCCAGCAGCTTCCAGGGGAGCATAGAGACCCAGTACTTC
TRBJ1-2,-,TRBD1,17,TRBV7-8,CASSLSSRTGARYGYTF,TGTGCCAGCAGCTTATCAAGCCGGACAGGGGCTCGCTATGGCTACACCTTC
TRBJ1-1,-,-,14,TRBV7-6,CASSVGQWNTEAFF,TGTGCCAGCAGCGTCGGACAGTGGAACACTGAAGCTTTCTTT
TRBJ1-2,-,TRBD1,14,TRBV6-1,CASSEGTGAYGYTF,TGTGCCAGCAGTGAAGGGACAGGGGCCTATGGCTACACCTTC
TRBJ2-7,-,TRBD2,18,TRBV6-4,CASSESQLAGASSYEQYF,TGTGCCAGCAGTGAATCCCAGCTAGCGGGAGCTAGCTCCTACGAGCAGTACTTC
TRBJ2-3,once,TRBD2,16,TRBV27,CASRGLAEVSTDTQYF,TGTGCCAGCAGGGGACTAGCGGAAGTTAGCACAGATACGCAGTATTTT
TRBJ2-3,-,TRBD2,15,TRBV3-1/TRBV3-2,CASSPSGMLTDTQYF,TGTGCCAGCAGTCCGAGCGGGATGCTCACAGATACGCAGTATTTT
TRBJ2-3,few,-,16,TRBV10-3,CAISESGGASTDTQYF,TGTGCCATCAGTGAGTCGGGCGGGGCCTCCACAGATACGCAGTATTTT
TRBJ1-1,few,-,15,TRBV7-3,CASSSFNRENTEAFF,TGTGCCAGCAGCTCGTTCAACAGGGAGAACACTGAAGCTTTCTTT
TRBJ2-1,-,-,13,TRBV28,CASSLSRVDEQFF,TGTGCCAGCAGTTTATCCCGCGTGGATGAGCAGTTCTTC
TRBJ1-2,-,-,11,TRBV28,CASSSGVGYTF,TGTGCCAGCAGCTCAGGGGTTGGCTACACCTTC
TRBJ1-1,once,-,15,TRBV5-1,CASSLGGTTNTEAFF,TGCGCCAGCAGCTTGGGGGGGACAACGAACACTGAAGCTTTCTTT
TRBJ1-1,-,-,13,TRBV7-9,CASSSGQFPEAFF,TGTGCCAGCAGCTCTGGACAGTTTCCTGAAGCTTTCTTT
TRBJ2-1,-,-,16,TRBV24-1,CATSDYGGPSRREQFF,TGTGCCACCAGTGATTACGGGGGACCGAGTCGGCGTGAGCAGTTCTTC
TRBJ1-6,once,-,13,TRBV27,CASNEGLYSPLHF,TGTGCCAGCAATGAGGGTTTATATTCACCCCTCCACTTT
TRBJ2-3,-,TRBD2,17,TRBV28,CASKGTRGPPSTDTQYF,TGTGCCAGCAAGGGGACTAGAGGCCCCCCTAGCACAGATACGCAGTATTTT
TRBJ2-5,-,TRBD2,15,TRBV19,CASSVTSGAQETQYF,TGTGCCAGTAGTGTGACTAGCGGCGCCCAAGAGACCCAGTACTTC
TRBJ1-2,-,TRBD1,14,TRBV29-1,CSVEGQGDNYGYTF,TGCAGCGTTGAAGGGCAGGGGGATAACTATGGCTACACCTTC
TRBJ2-5,-,-,15,TRBV11-2,CASSLVRQPGETQYF,TGTGCCAGCAGCTTGGTGAGGCAACCGGGAGAGACCCAGTACTTC
TRBJ2-1,-,-,12,TRBV9,CASSPGGPEQFF,TGTGCCAGCAGCCCCGGGGGGCCTGAGCAGTTCTTC
TRBJ2-1,-,-,15,TRBV6-1,CASSEATGPYNEQFF,TGTGCCAGCAGTGAAGCCACAGGTCCGTACAATGAGCAGTTCTTC
TRBJ1-1,-,-,12,TRBV28,CASSLGQRKAFF,TGTGCCAGCAGTTTAGGACAGAGGAAAGCTTTCTTT
TRBJ2-4,-,TRBD1,14,TRBV10-3,CAISGQGQGNIQYF,TGTGCCATCAGCGGACAGGGCCAGGGAAACATTCAGTACTTC
TRBJ2-1,-,-,14,TRBV7-3,CASSLKAGYLEQFF,TGTGCCAGCAGCTTAAAGGCAGGGTACCTTGAGCAGTTCTTC